The present T cell receptor (beta chain) was sequenced within a study of blood T cell repertoires in COVID-19. Study overall: The samples span acute and convalescent COVID-19 from the United States, Italy and Spain.

Per the germline V gene, CDR1 is SGHRS and CDR2 is YFSETQ. V dropped 4 bases and J dropped 2; count of bases not matched to a gene: 4. The CDR3 length is 15 residues. Sequencing was performed with immunoSEQ multiplex PCR; in TCRdb, only in-frame clones are kept and a portion is missing. The table has 60,000 or so clones, roughly 90% seen once. This receptor was obtained from a human donor with acute or convalescent COVID-19. The donor label of this sample is uncertain. The genes are TRBV5-1 and TRBJ2-5; 11 bases are shared with TRBD2. Sequencing was carried out using peripheral blood. CDR3 DNA: TGCGCCAGCAGCCAAATAGCGGGGGGGCAAGAGACCCAGTACTTC. Translation: CASSQIAGGQETQYF.